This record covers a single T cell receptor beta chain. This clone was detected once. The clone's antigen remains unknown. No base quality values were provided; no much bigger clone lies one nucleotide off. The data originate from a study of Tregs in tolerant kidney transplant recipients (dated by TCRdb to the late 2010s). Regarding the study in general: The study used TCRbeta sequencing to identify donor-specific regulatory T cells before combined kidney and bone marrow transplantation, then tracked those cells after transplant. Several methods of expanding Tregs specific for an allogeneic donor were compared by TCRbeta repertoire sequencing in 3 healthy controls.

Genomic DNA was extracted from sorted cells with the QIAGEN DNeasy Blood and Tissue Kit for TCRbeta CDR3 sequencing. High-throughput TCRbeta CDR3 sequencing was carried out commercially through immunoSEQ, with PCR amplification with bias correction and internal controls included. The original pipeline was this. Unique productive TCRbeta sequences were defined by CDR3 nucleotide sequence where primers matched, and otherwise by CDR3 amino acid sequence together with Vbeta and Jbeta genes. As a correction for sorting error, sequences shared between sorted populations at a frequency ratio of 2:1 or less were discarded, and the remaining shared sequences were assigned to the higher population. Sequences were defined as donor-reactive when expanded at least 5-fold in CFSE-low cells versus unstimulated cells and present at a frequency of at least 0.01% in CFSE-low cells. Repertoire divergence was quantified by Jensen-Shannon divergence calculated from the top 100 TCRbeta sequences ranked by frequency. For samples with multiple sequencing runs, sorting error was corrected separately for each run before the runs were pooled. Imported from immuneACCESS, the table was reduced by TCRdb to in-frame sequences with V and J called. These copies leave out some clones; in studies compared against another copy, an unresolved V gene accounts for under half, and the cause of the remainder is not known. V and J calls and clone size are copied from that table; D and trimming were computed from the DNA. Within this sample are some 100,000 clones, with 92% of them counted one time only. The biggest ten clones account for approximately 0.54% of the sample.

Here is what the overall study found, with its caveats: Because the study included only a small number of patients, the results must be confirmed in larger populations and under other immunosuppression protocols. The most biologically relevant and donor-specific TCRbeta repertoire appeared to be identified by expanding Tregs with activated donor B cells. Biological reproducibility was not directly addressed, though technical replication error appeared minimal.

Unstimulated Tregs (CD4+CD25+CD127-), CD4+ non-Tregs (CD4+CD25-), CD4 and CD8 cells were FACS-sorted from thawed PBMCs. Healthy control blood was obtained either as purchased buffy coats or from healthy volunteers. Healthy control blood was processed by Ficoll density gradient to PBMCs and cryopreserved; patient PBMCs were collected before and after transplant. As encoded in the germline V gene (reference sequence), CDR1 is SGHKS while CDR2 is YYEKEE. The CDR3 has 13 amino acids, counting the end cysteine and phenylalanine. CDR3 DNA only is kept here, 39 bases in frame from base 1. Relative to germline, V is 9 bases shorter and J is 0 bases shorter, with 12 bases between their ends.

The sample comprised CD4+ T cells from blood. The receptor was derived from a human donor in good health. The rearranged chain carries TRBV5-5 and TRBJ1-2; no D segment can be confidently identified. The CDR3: CATGVEANYGYTF. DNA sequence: TGTGCCACCGGCGTGGAGGCTAACTATGGCTACACCTTC. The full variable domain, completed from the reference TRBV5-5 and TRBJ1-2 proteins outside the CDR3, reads DAGVTQSPTHLIKTRGQQVTLRCSPISGHKSVSWYQQVLGQGPQFIFQYYEKEERGRGNFPDRFSARQFPNYSSELNVNALLLGDSALYLCATGVEANYGYTFGSGTRLTVV.